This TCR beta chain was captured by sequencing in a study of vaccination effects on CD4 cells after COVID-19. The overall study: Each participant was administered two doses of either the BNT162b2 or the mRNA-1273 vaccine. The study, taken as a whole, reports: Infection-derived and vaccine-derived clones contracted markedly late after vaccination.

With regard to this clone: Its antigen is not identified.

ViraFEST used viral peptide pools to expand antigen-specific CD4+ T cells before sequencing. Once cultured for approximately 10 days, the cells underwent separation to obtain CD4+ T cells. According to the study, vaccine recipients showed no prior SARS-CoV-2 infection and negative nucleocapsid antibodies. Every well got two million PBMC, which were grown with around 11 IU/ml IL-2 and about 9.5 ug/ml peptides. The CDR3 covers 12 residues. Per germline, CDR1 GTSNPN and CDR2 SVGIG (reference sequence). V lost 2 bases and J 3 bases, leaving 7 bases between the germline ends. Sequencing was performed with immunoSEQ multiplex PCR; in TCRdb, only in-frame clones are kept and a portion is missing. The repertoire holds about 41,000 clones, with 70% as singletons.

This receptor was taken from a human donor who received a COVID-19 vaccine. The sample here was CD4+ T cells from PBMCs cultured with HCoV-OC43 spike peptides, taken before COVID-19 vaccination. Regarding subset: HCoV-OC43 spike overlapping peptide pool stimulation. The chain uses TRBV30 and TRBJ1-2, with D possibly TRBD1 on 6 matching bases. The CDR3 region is CAWSTGYYGYTF. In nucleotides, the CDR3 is TGTGCCTGGAGTACAGGGTACTATGGCTACACCTTC. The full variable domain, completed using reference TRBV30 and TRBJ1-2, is SQTIHQWPATLVQPVGSPLSLECTVEGTSNPNLYWYRQAAGRGLQLLFYSVGIGQISSEVPQNLSASRPQDRQFILSSKKLLLSDSGFYLCAWSTGYYGYTFGSGTRLTVV.